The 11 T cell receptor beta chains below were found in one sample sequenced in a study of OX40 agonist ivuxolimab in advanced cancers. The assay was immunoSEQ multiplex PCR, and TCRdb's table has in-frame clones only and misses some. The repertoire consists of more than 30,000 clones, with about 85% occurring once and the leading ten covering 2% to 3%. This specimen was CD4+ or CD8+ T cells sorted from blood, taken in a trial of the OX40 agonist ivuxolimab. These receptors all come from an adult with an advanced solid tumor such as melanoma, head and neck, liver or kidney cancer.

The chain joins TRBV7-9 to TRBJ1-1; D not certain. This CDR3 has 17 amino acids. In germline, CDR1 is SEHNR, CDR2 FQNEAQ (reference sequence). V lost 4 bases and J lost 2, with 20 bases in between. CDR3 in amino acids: CASSSSRALDLNTEAFF. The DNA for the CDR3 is TGTGCCAGCAGCTCCTCGCGGGCCCTAGACCTTAACACTGAAGCTTTCTTT.

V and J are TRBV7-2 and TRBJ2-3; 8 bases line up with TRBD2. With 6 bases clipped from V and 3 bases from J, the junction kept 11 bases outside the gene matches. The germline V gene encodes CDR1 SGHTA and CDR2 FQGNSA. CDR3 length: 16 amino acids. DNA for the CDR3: TGTGCCAGCAGAAACCCCGGGGGGGGGCCAACAGATACGCAGTATTTT. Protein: CASRNPGGGPTDTQYF.

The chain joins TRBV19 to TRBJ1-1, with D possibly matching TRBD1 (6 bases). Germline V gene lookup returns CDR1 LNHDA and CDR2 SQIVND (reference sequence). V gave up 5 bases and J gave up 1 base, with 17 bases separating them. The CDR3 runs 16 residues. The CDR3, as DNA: TGTGCCAGTAGTGATTACAGGGTGAATAGGAACACTGAAGCTTTCTTT. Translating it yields CASSDYRVNRNTEAFF.

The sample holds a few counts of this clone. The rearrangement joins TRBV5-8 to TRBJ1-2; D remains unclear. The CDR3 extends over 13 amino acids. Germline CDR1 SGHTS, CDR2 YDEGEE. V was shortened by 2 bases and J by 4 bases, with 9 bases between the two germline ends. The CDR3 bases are TGTGCCAGCAGCTTAGGAGACTTCTATGGCTACACCTTC. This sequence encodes CASSLGDFYGYTF.

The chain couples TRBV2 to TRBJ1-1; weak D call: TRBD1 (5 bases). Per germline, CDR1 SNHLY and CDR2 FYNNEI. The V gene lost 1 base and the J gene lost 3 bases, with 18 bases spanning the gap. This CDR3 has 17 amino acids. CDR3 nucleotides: TGTGCCAGCAGTGAAGGTCGAAAGGGCAAAGGGGACACTGAAGCTTTCTTT. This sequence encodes CASSEGRKGKGDTEAFF. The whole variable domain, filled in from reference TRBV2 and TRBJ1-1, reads EPEVTQTPSHQVTQMGQEVILRCVPISNHLYFYWYRQILGQKVEFLVSFYNNEISEKSEIFDDQFSVERPDGSNFTLKIRSTKLEDSAMYFCASSEGRKGKGDTEAFFGQGTRLTVV.

The CDR3 sequence is CASSWGQGTEAFF. The CDR3 DNA follows: TGTGCCAGCAGTTGGGGACAGGGTACTGAAGCTTTCTTT. The chain combines TRBV6-5 with TRBJ1-1; 9 nucleotides match TRBD1. CDR1 is MNHEY and CDR2 is SVGAGI in the germline V gene. Germline trimming cut 4 bases from V and 5 bases from J; bases unmatched to any gene: 2. The CDR3 totals 13 residues.

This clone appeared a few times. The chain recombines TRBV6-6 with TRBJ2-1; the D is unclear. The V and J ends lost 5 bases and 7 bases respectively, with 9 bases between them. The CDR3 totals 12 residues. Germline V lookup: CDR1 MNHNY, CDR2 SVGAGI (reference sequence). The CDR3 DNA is TGTGCCAGCAGTCGCCCGAGGAATGAGCAGTTCTTC. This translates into CASSRPRNEQFF.

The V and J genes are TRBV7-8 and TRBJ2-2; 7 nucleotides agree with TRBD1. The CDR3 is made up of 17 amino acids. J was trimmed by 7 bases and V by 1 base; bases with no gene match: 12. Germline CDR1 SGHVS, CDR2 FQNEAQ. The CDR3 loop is CASSLELTGRGGGELFF. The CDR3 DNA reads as TGTGCCAGCAGCTTAGAGTTGACAGGGAGAGGAGGCGGGGAGCTGTTTTTT.

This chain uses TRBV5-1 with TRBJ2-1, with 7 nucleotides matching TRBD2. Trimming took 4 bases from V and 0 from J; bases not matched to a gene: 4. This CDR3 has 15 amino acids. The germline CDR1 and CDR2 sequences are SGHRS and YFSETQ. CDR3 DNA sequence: TGCGCCAGCAGCGGGGGGGTGAGCTCCTACAATGAGCAGTTCTTC. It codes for CASSGGVSSYNEQFF.

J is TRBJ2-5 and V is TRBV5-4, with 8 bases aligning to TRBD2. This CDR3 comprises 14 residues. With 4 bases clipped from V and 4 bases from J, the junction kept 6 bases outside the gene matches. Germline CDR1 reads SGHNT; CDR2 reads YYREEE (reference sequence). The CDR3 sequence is CASSGSGGGETQYF. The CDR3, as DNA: TGTGCCAGCAGCGGGTCCGGGGGGGGAGAGACCCAGTACTTC.

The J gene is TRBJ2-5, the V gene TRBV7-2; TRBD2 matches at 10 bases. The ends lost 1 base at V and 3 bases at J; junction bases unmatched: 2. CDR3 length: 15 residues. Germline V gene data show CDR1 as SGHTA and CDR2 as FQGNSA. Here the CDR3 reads CASSLGLAGEETQYF. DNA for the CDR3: TGTGCCAGCAGCTTAGGGCTAGCGGGGGAAGAGACCCAGTACTTC.